Below are 27 T cell receptor beta chains sequenced from a single sample in a study of lymphopenia after photon versus proton radiotherapy. Data came from immunoSEQ multiplex PCR; TCRdb stores just in-frame clones and leaves some out. The sample holds about 35,000 clones; 80% to 95% are singletons and the top ten take nearly 15%. The source was peripheral blood, collected from a patient treated with photon-based radiotherapy. The receptors originated from a man between 60 and 75 years old with cholangiocarcinoma.

V and J are TRBV19 and TRBJ1-2, with 9 bases lining up with TRBD1. CDR3 length: 11 amino acids. Trimming took 9 bases from V and 7 from J; bases not matched to a gene: 3. Germline V gene sequence: CDR1 LNHDA, CDR2 SQIVND (reference sequence). The CDR3 loop is CASRDRAGYTF. The CDR3 DNA is TGTGCCAGCAGGGACAGGGCTGGCTACACCTTC. Supplemented by reference TRBV19 and TRBJ1-2, the full variable domain reads DGGITQSPKYLFRKEGQNVTLSCEQNLNHDAMYWYRQDPGQGLRLIYYSQIVNDFQKGDIAEGYSVSREKKESFPLTVTSAQKNPTAFYLCASRDRAGYTFGSGTRLTVV.

This clone is a singleton in its sample. The chain joins TRBV6-1 to TRBJ2-3; 10 bases are a match to TRBD2. This CDR3 comprises 16 residues. Trimming removed 3 bases from V and 4 bases from J; junction bases left unmatched: 7. CDR1 and CDR2 from the germline V gene are MNHNS and SASEGT. The CDR3 protein is CASSDLLAGGADTQYF. The CDR3 DNA is TGTGCCAGCAGTGATTTGTTAGCGGGGGGAGCAGATACGCAGTATTTT.

This chain joins TRBV27 and TRBJ1-1; tentative D call: TRBD1 (5 bases). Trimming pared 3 bases from V and 5 bases from J, leaving 22 bases between. The germline V gene has CDR1 MNHEY and CDR2 SMNVEV (reference sequence). CDR3 size: 17 residues. In DNA form, the CDR3 reads TGTGCCAGCAGTTTCAGTCCAGGGCGGGGGTGGAGGACTGAAGCTTTCTTT. This encodes CASSFSPGRGWRTEAFF.

The chain recombines TRBV19 with TRBJ2-1, with 10 bases identical to TRBD1. J gave up 5 bases and V 4 bases, and 11 bases lay outside the gene matches. Germline-derived CDR1 and CDR2 are LNHDA and SQIVND (reference sequence). This CDR3 is built from 17 residues. CDR3 region: CASSNPRGTGVHNEQFF. CDR3 bases: TGTGCCAGTAGTAACCCCCGCGGGACAGGGGTCCACAATGAGCAGTTCTTC.

This chain connects TRBV28 to TRBJ1-1; 10 bases are shared with TRBD1. This CDR3 has 16 amino acids. V lost 5 bases to trimming and J lost 6 bases; unmatched junction nucleotides: 12. Germline V gene sequence: CDR1 MDHEN, CDR2 SYDVKM. CDR3 DNA sequence: TGTGCCAGCAGTGTGACAGGGGGCTGGGGTTCCGCTGAAGCTTTCTTT. Its protein product is CASSVTGGWGSAEAFF.

This clone was counted a single time. The rearrangement uses TRBV6-5 and TRBJ2-3, with D possibly TRBD1 on 6 matching bases. CDR1 MNHEY and CDR2 SVGAGI come from the germline V gene. CDR3 size: 16 residues. V lost 0 bases and J 2 bases, leaving 12 bases between the germline ends. In DNA form, the CDR3 reads TGTGCCAGCAGTTACTCGCCGGACAGATCCACAGATACGCAGTATTTT. Its protein is CASSYSPDRSTDTQYF.

The rearrangement links TRBV5-4 to TRBJ2-7, with no clear D. The CDR3 runs to 12 residues. V was pared by 0 bases and J by 6 bases, with 7 bases between. CDR1 SGHNT and CDR2 YYREEE come from the germline V gene (reference sequence). The CDR3 DNA reads TGTGCCAGCAGCTTGGACAAACTCGAGCAGTACTTC. Amino acid sequence: CASSLDKLEQYF.

This clone is a singleton in its sample. The chain joins TRBV7-9 to TRBJ1-6; TRBD1 aligns across 7 bases. The V segment lost 4 bases and the J segment 10 bases; nucleotides outside the gene matches: 7. The CDR3 runs to 14 residues. The germline V gene encodes CDR1 SEHNR and CDR2 FQNEAQ (reference sequence). The CDR3, as DNA: TGTGCCAGCAGCTCTTCAGGGGGTCGATCACCCCTCCACTTT. Protein product: CASSSSGGRSPLHF.

The genes are TRBV28 and TRBJ2-1; no clear D. Germline V gives CDR1 MDHEN, CDR2 SYDVKM. V lost 7 bases and J lost 7, with 14 bases in between. The CDR3 sequence is 13 residues long. DNA of the CDR3: TGTGCCAGCAACCTCCCGTTCGGAAATGAGCAGTTCTTC. It is translated as CASNLPFGNEQFF.

V usage is TRBV6-5 and J usage is TRBJ1-1; no clear D gene. V was shortened by 5 bases and J by 6 bases, with 10 bases between the two germline ends. The length of the CDR3 is 12 residues. The germline V gene encodes CDR1 MNHEY and CDR2 SVGAGI. The DNA for the CDR3 is TGTGCCAGCAGTCGCGGAGTCTCTGAAGCTTTCTTT. Residues: CASSRGVSEAFF.

The gene calls are TRBV4-2 and TRBJ2-3; possibly TRBD1 for D (6 bases). The ends were cut back, 3 bases at V and 1 base at J, with 17 bases in the middle. The CDR3 is made up of 17 amino acids. CDR1 is LGHNA and CDR2 is YNFKEQ in the germline V gene. The CDR3 spells CASSHLRGILGTDTQYF. The DNA of the CDR3 is TGTGCCAGCAGCCATTTGAGGGGGATATTAGGCACAGATACGCAGTATTTT.

The chain has TRBV5-1 and TRBJ2-5, with D perhaps TRBD2 (5 bases). Germline loops: CDR1 SGHRS, CDR2 YFSETQ. The CDR3 length is 14 residues. Trimming removed 4 bases from V and 4 bases from J, with 14 bases in between. The CDR3 sequence: CASSPQGGAETQYF. DNA for the CDR3: TGCGCCAGCAGCCCCCAAGGAGGCGCAGAGACCCAGTACTTC.

The V call is TRBV10-3, the J call TRBJ1-5; maybe TRBD1 (5 bases). This CDR3 region has 18 residues. Germline CDR1 reads ENHRY; CDR2 reads SYGVKD. Trimming pared 0 bases from V and 4 bases from J, leaving 19 bases between. The CDR3 DNA reads as TGTGCCATCAGTGAGTCGATTTATATGCAGGGAGGGAATCAGCCCCAGCATTTT. Its protein product is CAISESIYMQGGNQPQHF.

This chain's CDR3 is CASSFGTGYEKLFF. The CDR3 region has the DNA TGTGCCAGCAGCTTTGGGACAGGGTACGAAAAACTGTTTTTT. The genes are TRBV7-6 and TRBJ1-4; 9 bases are a match to TRBD1. Germline V gene sequence: CDR1 SGHVS, CDR2 FNYEAQ. J lost 8 bases, V lost 3 bases, and 4 bases had no gene match. The CDR3 contains 14 residues.

The chain uses TRBV28 and TRBJ2-1; D uncertain. Germline V gene sequence: CDR1 MDHEN, CDR2 SYDVKM. V gave up 2 bases and J gave up 6 bases, with 14 bases separating them. The CDR3 totals 15 residues. CDR3 DNA sequence: TGTGCCAGCAGTTTACCCAGCGATGGGGTCAATGAGCAGTTCTTC. Its translation is CASSLPSDGVNEQFF.

This chain connects TRBV4-1 to TRBJ2-3, with D perhaps assigned TRBD1 or TRBD2 (6 bases each). This CDR3 contains 12 residues. V shed 8 bases and J shed 2 bases, with 8 bases lying between them. The germline CDR1 and CDR2 sequences are MGHRA and YSYEKL. The chain's CDR3 is CASGGHTDTQYF. The CDR3 DNA is TGCGCCAGCGGGGGGCACACAGATACGCAGTATTTT.

V is TRBV28 and J is TRBJ2-7; no reliable D call. With 6 bases removed from V and 4 bases from J, the gap between germline ends came to 10 bases. Germline CDR1 and CDR2: MDHEN and SYDVKM. The CDR3 has 12 residues. As DNA, the CDR3 is TGTGCCAGCAGCTCCAACGGATACGAGCAGTACTTC. It encodes CASSSNGYEQYF. The whole variable domain, remainder taken from reference TRBV28 and TRBJ2-7, is DVKVTQSSRYLVKRTGEKVFLECVQDMDHENMFWYRQDPGLGLRLIYFSYDVKMKEKGDIPEGYSVSREKKERFSLILESASTNQTSMYLCASSSNGYEQYFGPGTRLTVT.

The V call is TRBV20-1, the J call TRBJ2-7, with unresolved D. This CDR3 comprises 11 residues. Trimming shortened V by 3 bases and J by 3 bases, and 6 bases separated the two germline ends. Germline CDR1 and CDR2: DFQATT and SNEGSKA (reference sequence). As DNA, the CDR3 is TGCAGTGCTAGTCTCGGCTACGAGCAGTACTTC. This encodes CSASLGYEQYF.

The J gene is TRBJ2-2, the V gene TRBV6-5, with D perhaps matching TRBD2 (5 bases). Germline V gene lookup returns CDR1 MNHEY and CDR2 SVGAGI. CDR3 length: 15 amino acids. V was trimmed by 6 bases and J by 5 bases, leaving 16 bases between them. This chain's CDR3 is CASRIAQPTTGELFF. The DNA of the CDR3 is TGTGCCAGCAGGATAGCGCAACCAACGACCGGGGAGCTGTTTTTT.

This chain uses TRBV5-1 with TRBJ2-2, with a weak D call TRBD2 (6 bases). CDR3 length: 14 amino acids. The V end was cut by 4 bases, the J end by 3 bases, with 10 bases between. Germline CDR1 SGHRS, CDR2 YFSETQ. The CDR3 loop reads CASSMGLYTGELFF. The CDR3 region has the DNA TGCGCCAGCAGCATGGGACTTTACACCGGGGAGCTGTTTTTT.

This clone has a single count. This chain joins TRBV6-5 and TRBJ1-1, with D tentatively TRBD1 (6 bases). This CDR3 has 16 residues. Germline values: CDR1 MNHEY, CDR2 SVGAGI. Trimming took 0 bases from V and 3 from J, leaving 14 bases between them. The chain's CDR3 is CASSYSVQGPYTEAFF. The CDR3 DNA reads TGTGCCAGCAGTTACTCGGTGCAGGGGCCGTACACTGAAGCTTTCTTT.

The V gene is TRBV1, the J gene TRBJ2-1. TRBV1 is a pseudogene. This CDR3 region has 16 residues. For the CDR3, the DNA is TGCACCAGCAGCCACATTATCCGGGTCCCAGGCAATGAGCAGTTCTTC. Translated: CTSSHIIRVPGNEQFF.

This sequence joins TRBV6-1 and TRBJ1-1; 7 bases match TRBD1. This CDR3 comprises 13 residues. V shed 2 bases and J 6 bases; nucleotides not matched to a gene: 3. Germline loops: CDR1 MNHNS, CDR2 SASEGT. In DNA form, the CDR3 reads TGTGCCAGCAGTGAAATAGGGGGCTCTGAAGCTTTCTTT. It translates to CASSEIGGSEAFF.

The chain links TRBV12-5 to TRBJ2-2; the match to TRBD1 covers 7 bases. CDR3 length equals 19 residues. Germline trimming cut 4 bases from V and 0 bases from J; bases unmatched to any gene: 14. CDR1 and CDR2 from the germline V gene are LGHNT and FRNRAP. The CDR3 DNA is TGTGCTAGTGGTTGGTTGGGACAGACCTTAAACCCGAACACCGGGGAGCTGTTTTTT. Translated: CASGWLGQTLNPNTGELFF.

The genes are TRBV19 and TRBJ1-2; D gene unclear. Per germline, CDR1 LNHDA and CDR2 SQIVND (reference sequence). V was shortened by 4 bases and J by 1 base, with 7 bases between the two germline ends. This CDR3 region has 13 residues. CDR3 in amino acids: CASSTAVNYGYTF. CDR3 nucleotide sequence: TGTGCCAGTAGTACGGCCGTTAACTATGGCTACACCTTC. The full variable domain, completed using reference TRBV19 and TRBJ1-2, is DGGITQSPKYLFRKEGQNVTLSCEQNLNHDAMYWYRQDPGQGLRLIYYSQIVNDFQKGDIAEGYSVSREKKESFPLTVTSAQKNPTAFYLCASSTAVNYGYTFGSGTRLTVV.

V usage is TRBV5-4 and J usage is TRBJ1-5, with D unresolved. In germline, CDR1 is SGHNT, CDR2 YYREEE (reference sequence). There are 15 residues in the CDR3. Deletions cut 0 bases from V and 5 bases from J, with 12 bases between. The CDR3 nucleotides are TGTGCCAGCAGCTTGGGAGGGCGTCGGGATCAGCCCCAGCATTTT. Protein: CASSLGGRRDQPQHF.

The rearrangement uses TRBV5-1 and TRBJ2-7, with 8 bases identical to TRBD1. V lost 2 bases and J lost 2; bases outside the gene matches: 9. Germline V gives CDR1 SGHRS, CDR2 YFSETQ. The CDR3 extends over 16 amino acids. The CDR3 nucleotides are TGCGCCAGCAGCTTTGGGGCGGGACAGGCAGCCTACGAGCAGTACTTC. It specifies CASSFGAGQAAYEQYF.